This entry lists 4 T cell receptor beta chains sequenced from one sample in a study of neurological immune-mediated disorders. TCRdb processed the 5' RACE reads anew with MiXCR; each CDR3 protein has one entry. Found here are 100,000 or so distinct CDR3 sequences, 3.5% of them singletons; the top ten hold 6%. Material for sequencing was PBMCs. These receptors were collected from a woman between 18 and 30 years old with multiple sclerosis.

This clonotype has at least ten counts. The CDR3 nucleotides are TGTGCCAGCAGCGTGCTCGGGACTAGCGGGACCGTCTCCTACGAGCAGTACTTC. Its translation is CASSVLGTSGTVSYEQYF. The rearrangement joins TRBV11-1 to TRBJ2-7; TRBD2 aligns across 13 bases. V lost 5 bases to trimming and J lost 0 bases; unmatched junction nucleotides: 10. There are 18 residues in the CDR3. Germline lookup yields CDR1 SGHAT and CDR2 FQDESV (reference sequence).

This clonotype was observed many times. The gene calls are TRBV10-3 and TRBJ2-2; TRBD2 matches at 12 bases. V lost 2 bases to trimming and J lost 5 bases; unmatched junction nucleotides: 3. The V gene's germline CDR1 is ENHRY and CDR2 SYGVKD. The CDR3 has 16 amino acids. The CDR3 DNA reads TGTGCCATCAGTGAGCCCCTAGCGGGAGGGACCGGGGAGCTGTTTTTT. This encodes CAISEPLAGGTGELFF.

This clonotype was detected many times. V usage is TRBV15 and J usage is TRBJ1-1, with 7 bases aligning to TRBD1. Losses at the gene ends were 3 bases for V and 3 bases for J; bases not matched to a gene: 10. The germline CDR1 and CDR2 sequences are LNHNV and YYDKDF (reference sequence). The CDR3 spans 16 residues. The CDR3 here is CATSRTGTWRYTEAFF. CDR3 coding DNA: TGTGCCACCAGCAGGACAGGGACGTGGAGGTACACTGAAGCTTTCTTT.

This clonotype came up many times. V usage is TRBV10-3 and J usage is TRBJ1-2, with D unclear. The CDR3 is made up of 15 amino acids. V was trimmed by 0 bases and J by 7 bases, leaving 15 bases between them. Germline V gene sequence: CDR1 ENHRY, CDR2 SYGVKD. The CDR3 DNA is TGTGCCATCAGTGAGTCCCATATAAGGGAAGTTGGCTACACCTTC. Protein sequence: CAISESHIREVGYTF.